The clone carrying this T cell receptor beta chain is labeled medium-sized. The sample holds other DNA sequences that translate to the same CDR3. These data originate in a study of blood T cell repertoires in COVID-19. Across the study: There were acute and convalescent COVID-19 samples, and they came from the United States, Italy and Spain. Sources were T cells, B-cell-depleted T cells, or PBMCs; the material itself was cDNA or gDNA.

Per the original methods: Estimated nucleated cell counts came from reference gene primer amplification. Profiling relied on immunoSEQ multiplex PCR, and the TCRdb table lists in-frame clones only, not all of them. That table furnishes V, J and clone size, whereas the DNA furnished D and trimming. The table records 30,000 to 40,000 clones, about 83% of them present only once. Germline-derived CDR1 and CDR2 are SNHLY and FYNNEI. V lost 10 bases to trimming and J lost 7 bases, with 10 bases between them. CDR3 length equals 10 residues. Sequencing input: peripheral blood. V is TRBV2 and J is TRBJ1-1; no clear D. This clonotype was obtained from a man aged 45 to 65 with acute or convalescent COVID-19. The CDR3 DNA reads TGTGCCACGTCGGAGGGTGAAGCTTTCTTT. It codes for CATSEGEAFF. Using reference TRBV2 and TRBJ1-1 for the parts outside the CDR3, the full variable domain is EPEVTQTPSHQVTQMGQEVILRCVPISNHLYFYWYRQILGQKVEFLVSFYNNEISEKSEIFDDQFSVERPDGSNFTLKIRSTKLEDSAMYFCATSEGEAFFGQGTRLTVV.